These 17 T cell receptor beta chains originate from one sample sequenced in a study of long-term antiretroviral therapy in people with HIV. Sequencing used immunoSEQ v3.0 at survey level. Libraries were prepared by immunoSEQ multiplex PCR; TCRdb keeps only in-frame clonotypes and omits some of them. The sample lists around 27,000 clones; just over 85% were seen once. Sequencing used unsorted PBMCs, obtained more than 4.4 years after starting antiretroviral therapy. These receptors all stem from a young man with HIV.

The gene calls are TRBV21-1 and TRBJ1-5; the table's D call, TRBD1, was not checked against the DNA. TRBV21-1 counts as a pseudogene. The CDR3 has 13 amino acids. The CDR3 nucleotides are TGTGCCAGCAACAGGACGGGCAATCAGCCCCAGCATTTT. Translating it yields CASNRTGNQPQHF.

This clone was counted a few times. CDR3 loop: CSPKFRKRFKSYEQYF. CDR3 DNA sequence: TGCAGCCCAAAATTTCGGAAGCGGTTCAAGTCCTACGAGCAGTACTTC. This chain joins TRBV29-1 and TRBJ2-7; a possible D gene is TRBD2 (5 bases). V lost 8 bases and J lost 1, with 24 bases in between. Germline V gene data show CDR1 as SQVTM and CDR2 as ANQGSEA. The CDR3 is made up of 16 amino acids.

This chain uses TRBV21-1 with TRBJ2-7; TRBD2 is taken as the D call from the table, unchecked against the DNA. TRBV21-1 is an annotated pseudogene. This CDR3 is built from 13 residues. DNA for the CDR3: TGTGCCACCCCCCGGGACTGTCATTACGAGCAGTACTTC. This translates into CATPRDCHYEQYF.

This rearrangement joins TRBV7-3 to TRBJ1-6; the D gene is possibly TRBD1 (5 bases). Germline CDR1 SGHTA, CDR2 FQGTGA. The CDR3 is 13 residues long. Trimming took off 2 bases at V and 6 bases at J, with 5 bases between the two ends. The CDR3 coding sequence is TGTGCCAGCAGCTTAGGGGGTAATTCACCCCTCCACTTT. The encoded protein is CASSLGGNSPLHF.

The chain joins TRBV9 to TRBJ2-7, with D unclear. Trimming took 0 bases from V and 3 from J, leaving 10 bases between them. This CDR3 contains 14 residues. CDR1 is SGDLS and CDR2 is YYNGEE in the germline V gene. The DNA for the CDR3 is TGTGCCAGCAGCGTAGGTCCCGAACTCTACGAGCAGTACTTC. Translation: CASSVGPELYEQYF.

This chain joins TRBV11-2 and TRBJ2-7, with D possibly matching TRBD1 (5 bases). CDR1 SGHAT and CDR2 FQNNGV come from the germline V gene. The V and J ends lost 5 bases and 6 bases respectively, with 23 bases between them. The CDR3 length is 16 residues. CDR3 nucleotide sequence: TGTGCCAGCAGCCCAAGGACAAAATCCACATCTCTCGAGCAGTACTTC. It yields the protein CASSPRTKSTSLEQYF.

The gene calls are TRBV19 and TRBJ1-1; D unresolved. CDR1 is LNHDA and CDR2 is SQIVND in the germline V gene (reference sequence). The CDR3 is 14 amino acids. Deletions cut 9 bases from V and 5 bases from J, with 19 bases between. The CDR3 protein is CASRGGPGETEAFF. The CDR3 region has the DNA TGTGCCAGCCGCGGCGGTCCGGGAGAAACTGAAGCTTTCTTT.

The CDR3 DNA is TGCAGCGTTGATTATGGAAGCAAAGGCGGGGAGCTGTTTTTT. This codes for CSVDYGSKGGELFF. The rearrangement joins TRBV29-1 to TRBJ2-2; D gene unclear. The CDR3 is made up of 14 amino acids. V was trimmed by 3 bases and J by 7 bases, leaving 15 bases between them. Germline assignment: CDR1 SQVTM and CDR2 ANQGSEA.

The CDR3 nucleotides read TGTGCAACGGGCGGGGGACACAGACAGCCCCAGCATTTT. Amino acids: CATGGGHRQPQHF. The genes are TRBV19 and TRBJ1-5; TRBD1 is a possible D gene (6 bases). In germline, CDR1 is LNHDA, CDR2 SQIVND (reference sequence). This CDR3 has 13 amino acids.

This chain uses TRBV11-1 with TRBJ2-7; TRBD1 matches 7 bases. V gave up 4 bases and J gave up 4 bases; unmatched junction bases: 7. CDR3 length equals 14 residues. From germline, CDR1 is SGHAT and CDR2 FQDESV (reference sequence). The CDR3 loop is CASSSQGHKYEQYF. The CDR3 DNA sequence: TGTGCCAGCAGCTCACAGGGGCACAAGTACGAGCAGTACTTC.

The gene calls are TRBV4-3 and TRBJ1-2; D gene unclear. Trimming left V 1 base short and J 4 bases short, with 7 bases between. The CDR3 contains 13 residues. Germline V gene lookup returns CDR1 LGHNA and CDR2 YSLEER. The CDR3 spells CASSQGQLYGYTF. CDR3 nucleotides: TGCGCCAGCAGCCAAGGCCAGCTCTATGGCTACACCTTC.

V and J are TRBV7-2 and TRBJ1-4; 7 bases agree with TRBD1. The CDR3 is made up of 15 amino acids. CDR1 is SGHTA, CDR2 FQGNSA, per germline. J was trimmed by 8 bases and V by 5 bases; bases with no gene match: 11. CDR3 coding DNA: TGTGCCAGCAGCCTACAGGGGATGGTTAGCGAAAAACTGTTTTTT. Its translation is CASSLQGMVSEKLFF.

As to this clone: The sample holds other DNA sequences that translate to the same CDR3. The CDR3: CASSVDGNTEAFF. In nucleotides, the CDR3 is TGTGCCAGCAGCGTAGATGGGAACACTGAAGCTTTCTTT. The gene calls are TRBV9 and TRBJ1-1; D is undetermined. Per germline, CDR1 SGDLS and CDR2 YYNGEE. The CDR3 has 13 residues. Deletions cut 0 bases from V and 1 base from J, with 4 bases between.

V is TRBV6-1 and J is TRBJ1-3; D perhaps matches TRBD1 (6 bases). This CDR3 spans 16 amino acids. The germline gives CDR1 MNHNS, CDR2 SASEGT. V lost 1 base, J lost 0 bases, and 10 bases lay in between. In nucleotides, the CDR3 is TGTGCCAGCAGTGAAGTACTAGGGGGCTCTGGAAACACCATATATTTT. Translating it yields CASSEVLGGSGNTIYF.

V is TRBV6-1 and J is TRBJ2-7; no clear D gene. Trimming pared 2 bases from V and 2 bases from J, leaving 22 bases between. CDR3 length equals 18 residues. Germline V CDR1 and CDR2: MNHNS, SASEGT. CDR3 residues: CASSEMSWAGVLTYEQYF. Here the CDR3 DNA reads TGTGCCAGCAGTGAAATGTCGTGGGCAGGCGTTTTAACCTACGAGCAGTACTTC.

This rearrangement joins TRBV7-2 to TRBJ1-2; D is uncertain. The V gene's germline CDR1 is SGHTA and CDR2 FQGNSA. This CDR3 spans 13 amino acids. The germline V and J ends were trimmed by 1 base and 6 bases, with 9 bases remaining between them. The DNA of the CDR3 is TGTGCCAGCAGCTTAGGCATAGGAGATGGCTACACCTTC. Translation gives CASSLGIGDGYTF.

The rearrangement uses TRBV6-5 and TRBJ2-1; unclear D gene. This CDR3 region has 13 residues. Germline CDR1 MNHEY, CDR2 SVGAGI. V dropped 4 bases and J dropped 15 bases, with 19 bases sitting between them. This CDR3 is CASSSRPREVPFF. The CDR3 bases are TGTGCCAGCAGTTCCCGCCCCCGCGAGGTTCCGTTCTTC.